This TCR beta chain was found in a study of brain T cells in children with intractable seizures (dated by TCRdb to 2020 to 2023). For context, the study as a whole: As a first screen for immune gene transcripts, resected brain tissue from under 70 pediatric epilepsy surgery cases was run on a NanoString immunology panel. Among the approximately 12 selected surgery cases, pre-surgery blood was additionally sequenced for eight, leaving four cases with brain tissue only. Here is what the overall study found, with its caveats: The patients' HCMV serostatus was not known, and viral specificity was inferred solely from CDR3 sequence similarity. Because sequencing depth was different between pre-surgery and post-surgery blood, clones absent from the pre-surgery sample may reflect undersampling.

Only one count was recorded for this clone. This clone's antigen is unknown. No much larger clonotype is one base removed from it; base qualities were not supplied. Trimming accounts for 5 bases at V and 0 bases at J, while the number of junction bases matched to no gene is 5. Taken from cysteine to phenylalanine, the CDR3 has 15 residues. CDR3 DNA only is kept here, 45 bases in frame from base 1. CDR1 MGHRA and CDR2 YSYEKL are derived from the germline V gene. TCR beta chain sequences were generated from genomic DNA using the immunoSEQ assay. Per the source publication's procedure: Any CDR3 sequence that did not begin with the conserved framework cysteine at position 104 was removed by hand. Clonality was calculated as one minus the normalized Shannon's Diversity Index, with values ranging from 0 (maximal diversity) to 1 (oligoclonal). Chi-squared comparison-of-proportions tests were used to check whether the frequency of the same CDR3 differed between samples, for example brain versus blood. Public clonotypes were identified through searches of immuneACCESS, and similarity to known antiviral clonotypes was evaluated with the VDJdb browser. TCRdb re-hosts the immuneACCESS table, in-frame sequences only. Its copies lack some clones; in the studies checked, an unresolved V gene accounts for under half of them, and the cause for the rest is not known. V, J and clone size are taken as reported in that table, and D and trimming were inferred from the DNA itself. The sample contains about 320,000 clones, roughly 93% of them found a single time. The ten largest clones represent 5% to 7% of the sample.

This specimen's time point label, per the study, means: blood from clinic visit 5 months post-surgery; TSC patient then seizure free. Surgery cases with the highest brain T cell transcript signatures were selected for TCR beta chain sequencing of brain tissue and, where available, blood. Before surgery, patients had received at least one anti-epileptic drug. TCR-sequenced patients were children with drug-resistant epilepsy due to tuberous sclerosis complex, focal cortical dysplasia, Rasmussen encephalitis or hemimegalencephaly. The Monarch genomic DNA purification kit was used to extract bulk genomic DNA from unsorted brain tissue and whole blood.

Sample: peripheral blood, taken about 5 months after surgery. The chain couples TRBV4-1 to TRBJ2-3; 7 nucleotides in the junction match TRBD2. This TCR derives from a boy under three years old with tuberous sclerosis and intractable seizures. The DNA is TGCGCCAGCAGCGGGGGGGGGACTAGCACAGATACGCAGTATTTT. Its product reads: CASSGGGTSTDTQYF.